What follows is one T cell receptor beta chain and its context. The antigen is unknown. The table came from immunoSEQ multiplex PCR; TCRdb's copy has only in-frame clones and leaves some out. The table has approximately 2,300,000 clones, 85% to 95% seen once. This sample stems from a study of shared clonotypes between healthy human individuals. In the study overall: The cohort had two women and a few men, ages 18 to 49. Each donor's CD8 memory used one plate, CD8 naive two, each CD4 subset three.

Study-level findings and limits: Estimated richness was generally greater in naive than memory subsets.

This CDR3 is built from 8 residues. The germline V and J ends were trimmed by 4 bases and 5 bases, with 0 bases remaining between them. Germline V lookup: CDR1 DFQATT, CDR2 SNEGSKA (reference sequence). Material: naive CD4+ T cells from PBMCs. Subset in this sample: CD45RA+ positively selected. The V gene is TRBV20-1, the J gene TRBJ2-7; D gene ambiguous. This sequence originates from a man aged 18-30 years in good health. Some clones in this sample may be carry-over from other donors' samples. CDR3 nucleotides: TGCAGTGCTAACGAGCAGTACTTC. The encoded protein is CSANEQYF.